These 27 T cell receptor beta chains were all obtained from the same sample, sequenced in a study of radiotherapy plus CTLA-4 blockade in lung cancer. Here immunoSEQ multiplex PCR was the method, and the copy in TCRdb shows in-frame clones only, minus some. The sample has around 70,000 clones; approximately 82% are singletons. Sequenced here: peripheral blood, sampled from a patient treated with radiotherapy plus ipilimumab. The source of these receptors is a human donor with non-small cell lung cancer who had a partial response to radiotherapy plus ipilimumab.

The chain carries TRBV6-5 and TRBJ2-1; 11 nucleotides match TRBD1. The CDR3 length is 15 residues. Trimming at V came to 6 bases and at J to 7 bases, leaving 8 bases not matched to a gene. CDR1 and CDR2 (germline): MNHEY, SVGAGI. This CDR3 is CASSLPGTGGNEQFF. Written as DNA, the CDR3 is TGTGCCAGCAGCCTTCCCGGGACAGGGGGAAATGAGCAGTTCTTC.

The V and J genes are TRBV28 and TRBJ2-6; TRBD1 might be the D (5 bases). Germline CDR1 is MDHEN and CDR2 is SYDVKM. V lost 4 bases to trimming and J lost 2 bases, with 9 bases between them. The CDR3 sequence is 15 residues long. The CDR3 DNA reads TGTGCCAGCAGTTCCAGGGTAACTGGGGCCAACGTCCTGACTTTC. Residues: CASSSRVTGANVLTF.

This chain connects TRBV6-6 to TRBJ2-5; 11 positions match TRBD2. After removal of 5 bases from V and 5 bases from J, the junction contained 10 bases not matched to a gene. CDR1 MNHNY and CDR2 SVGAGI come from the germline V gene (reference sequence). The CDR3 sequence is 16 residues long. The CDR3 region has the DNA TGTGCCAGCAGTCCAACTAGCGGGGGTAGGGGGGAGACCCAGTACTTC. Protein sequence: CASSPTSGGRGETQYF.

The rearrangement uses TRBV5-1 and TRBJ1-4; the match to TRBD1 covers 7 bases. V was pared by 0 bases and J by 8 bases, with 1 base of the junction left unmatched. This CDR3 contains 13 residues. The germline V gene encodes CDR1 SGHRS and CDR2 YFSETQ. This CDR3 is CASSLGTGEKLFF. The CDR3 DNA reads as TGCGCCAGCAGCTTGGGGACAGGAGAAAAACTGTTTTTT.

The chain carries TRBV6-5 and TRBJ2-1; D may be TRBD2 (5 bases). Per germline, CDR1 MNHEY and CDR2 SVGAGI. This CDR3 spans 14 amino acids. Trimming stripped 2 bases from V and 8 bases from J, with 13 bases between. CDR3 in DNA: TGTGCCAGCAGTTACAGAGGAGAGGGCGATGAGCAGTTCTTC. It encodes CASSYRGEGDEQFF.

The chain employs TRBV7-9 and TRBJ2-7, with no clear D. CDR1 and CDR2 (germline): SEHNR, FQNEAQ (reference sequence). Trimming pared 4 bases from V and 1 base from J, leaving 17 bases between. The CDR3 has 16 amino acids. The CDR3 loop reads CASSSRVAEPSYEQYF. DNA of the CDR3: TGTGCCAGCAGCTCCCGGGTCGCGGAGCCGTCCTACGAGCAGTACTTC.

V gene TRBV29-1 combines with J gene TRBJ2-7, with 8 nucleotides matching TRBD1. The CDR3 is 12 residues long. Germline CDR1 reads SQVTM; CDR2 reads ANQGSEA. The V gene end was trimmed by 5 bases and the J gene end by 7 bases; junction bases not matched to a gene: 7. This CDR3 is CSVIGQGKEQYF. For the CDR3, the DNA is TGCAGCGTTATCGGACAGGGCAAGGAGCAGTACTTC.

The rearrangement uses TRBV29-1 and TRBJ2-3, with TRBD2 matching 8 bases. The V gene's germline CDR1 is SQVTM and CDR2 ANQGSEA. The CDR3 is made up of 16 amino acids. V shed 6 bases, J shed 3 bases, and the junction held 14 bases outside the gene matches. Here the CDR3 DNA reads TGCAGCGTCGTACTGTTTATAGCGGGGAGTACAGATACGCAGTATTTT. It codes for CSVVLFIAGSTDTQYF.

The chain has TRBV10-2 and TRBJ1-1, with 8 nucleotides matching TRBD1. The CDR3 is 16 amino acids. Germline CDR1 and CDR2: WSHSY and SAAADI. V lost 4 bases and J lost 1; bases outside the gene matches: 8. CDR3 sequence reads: CASSALIGQGNTEAFF. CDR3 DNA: TGCGCCAGCAGTGCACTTATCGGACAGGGGAACACTGAAGCTTTCTTT.

CDR3 protein: CASSQGTSRYEQYF. DNA for the CDR3: TGCGCCAGCAGCCAAGGGACTAGCCGGTACGAGCAGTACTTC. The chain uses TRBV4-1 and TRBJ2-5, with 8 bases fitting TRBD2. The end of the DNA is better explained by TRBJ2-7, so the J call may be wrong. Germline assignment: CDR1 MGHRA and CDR2 YSYEKL. This CDR3 contains 14 residues.

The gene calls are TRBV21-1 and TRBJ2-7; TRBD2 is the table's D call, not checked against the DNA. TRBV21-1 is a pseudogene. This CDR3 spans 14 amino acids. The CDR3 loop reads CASSKGLAGDEQYF. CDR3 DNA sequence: TGTGCCAGCAGCAAAGGACTAGCGGGAGACGAGCAGTACTTC.

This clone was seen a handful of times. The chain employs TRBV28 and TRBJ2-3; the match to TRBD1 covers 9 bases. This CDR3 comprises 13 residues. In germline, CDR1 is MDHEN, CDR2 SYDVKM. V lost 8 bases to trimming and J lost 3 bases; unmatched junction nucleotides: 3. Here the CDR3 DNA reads TGTGCCAGCGCCGGGACAGGGACAGATACGCAGTATTTT. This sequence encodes CASAGTGTDTQYF.

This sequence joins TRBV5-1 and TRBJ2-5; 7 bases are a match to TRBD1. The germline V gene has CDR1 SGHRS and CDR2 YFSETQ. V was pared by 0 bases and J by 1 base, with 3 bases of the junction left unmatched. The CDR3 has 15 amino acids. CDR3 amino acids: CASSLGNRGQETQYF. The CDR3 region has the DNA TGCGCCAGCAGCTTGGGTAACAGGGGCCAAGAGACCCAGTACTTC.

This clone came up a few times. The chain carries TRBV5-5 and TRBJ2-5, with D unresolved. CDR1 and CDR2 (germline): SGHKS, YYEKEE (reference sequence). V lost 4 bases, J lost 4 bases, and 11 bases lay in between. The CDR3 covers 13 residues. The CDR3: CASSQDLRETQYF. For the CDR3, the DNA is TGTGCCAGCAGCCAAGATTTGAGAGAGACCCAGTACTTC.

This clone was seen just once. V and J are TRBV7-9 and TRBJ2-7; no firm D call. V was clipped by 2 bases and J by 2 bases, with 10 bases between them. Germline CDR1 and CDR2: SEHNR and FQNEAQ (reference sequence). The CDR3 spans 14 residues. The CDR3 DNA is TGTGCCAGCAGCTTATTGGGCACGACCTACGAGCAGTACTTC. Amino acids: CASSLLGTTYEQYF.

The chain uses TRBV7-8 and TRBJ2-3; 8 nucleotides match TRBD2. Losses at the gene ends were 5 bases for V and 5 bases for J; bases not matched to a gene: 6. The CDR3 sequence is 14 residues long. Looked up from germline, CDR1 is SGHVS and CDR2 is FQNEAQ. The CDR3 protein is CASSKRERVDTQYF. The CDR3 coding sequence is TGTGCCAGCAGCAAGCGGGAGAGGGTAGATACGCAGTATTTT.

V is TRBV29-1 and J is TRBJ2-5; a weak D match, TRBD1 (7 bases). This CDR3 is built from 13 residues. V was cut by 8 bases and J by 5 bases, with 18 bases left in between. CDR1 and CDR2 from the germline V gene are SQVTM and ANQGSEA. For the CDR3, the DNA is TGCAGCTCCAATCGGCAGGGGGGTGAGACCCAGTACTTC. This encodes CSSNRQGGETQYF.

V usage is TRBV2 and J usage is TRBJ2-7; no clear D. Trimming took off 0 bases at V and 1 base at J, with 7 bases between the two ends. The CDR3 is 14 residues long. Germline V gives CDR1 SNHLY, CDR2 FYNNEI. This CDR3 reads CASSEASKSYEQYF. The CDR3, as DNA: TGTGCCAGCAGTGAAGCTAGTAAATCCTACGAGCAGTACTTC.

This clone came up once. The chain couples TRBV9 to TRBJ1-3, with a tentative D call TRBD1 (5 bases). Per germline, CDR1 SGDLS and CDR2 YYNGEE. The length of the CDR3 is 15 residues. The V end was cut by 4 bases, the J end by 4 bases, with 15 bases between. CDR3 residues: CASSFGGTEGNTIYF. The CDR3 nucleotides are TGTGCCAGCAGCTTTGGGGGGACGGAAGGAAACACCATATATTTT.

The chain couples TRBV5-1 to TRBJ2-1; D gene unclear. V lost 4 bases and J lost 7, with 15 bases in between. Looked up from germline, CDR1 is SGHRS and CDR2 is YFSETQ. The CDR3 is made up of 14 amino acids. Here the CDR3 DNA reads TGCGCCAGCAGCCAAATGTCAGTCTGGAATGAGCAGTTCTTC. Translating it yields CASSQMSVWNEQFF.

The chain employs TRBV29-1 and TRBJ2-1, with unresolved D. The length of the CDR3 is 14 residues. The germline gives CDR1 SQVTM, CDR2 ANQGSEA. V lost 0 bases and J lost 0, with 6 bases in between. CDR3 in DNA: TGCAGCGTTGAAGAACTTAGCTCCTACAATGAGCAGTTCTTC. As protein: CSVEELSSYNEQFF.

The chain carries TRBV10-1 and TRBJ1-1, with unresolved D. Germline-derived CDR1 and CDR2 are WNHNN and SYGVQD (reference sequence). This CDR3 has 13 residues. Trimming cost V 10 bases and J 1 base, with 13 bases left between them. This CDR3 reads CATTRGPNTEAFF. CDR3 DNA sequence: TGCGCCACCACACGGGGTCCGAACACTGAAGCTTTCTTT.

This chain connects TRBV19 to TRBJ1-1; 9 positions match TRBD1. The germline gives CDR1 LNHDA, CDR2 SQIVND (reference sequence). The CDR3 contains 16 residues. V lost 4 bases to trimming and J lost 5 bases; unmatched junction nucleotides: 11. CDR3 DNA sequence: TGTGCCAGTAGTACAAACCGGGACAGGGCGAGAACTGAAGCTTTCTTT. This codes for CASSTNRDRARTEAFF.

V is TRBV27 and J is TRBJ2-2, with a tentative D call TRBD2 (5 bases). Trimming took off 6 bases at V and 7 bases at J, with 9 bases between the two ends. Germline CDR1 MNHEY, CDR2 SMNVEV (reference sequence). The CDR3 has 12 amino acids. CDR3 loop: CASSSRGGELFF. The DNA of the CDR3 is TGTGCCAGCAGCTCTCGGGGCGGGGAGCTGTTTTTT.

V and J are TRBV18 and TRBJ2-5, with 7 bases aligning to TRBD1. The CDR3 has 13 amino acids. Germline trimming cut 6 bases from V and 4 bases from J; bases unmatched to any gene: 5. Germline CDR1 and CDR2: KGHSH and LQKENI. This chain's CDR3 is CASSPGTAETQYF. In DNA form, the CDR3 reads TGTGCCAGCTCGCCGGGGACAGCAGAGACCCAGTACTTC.

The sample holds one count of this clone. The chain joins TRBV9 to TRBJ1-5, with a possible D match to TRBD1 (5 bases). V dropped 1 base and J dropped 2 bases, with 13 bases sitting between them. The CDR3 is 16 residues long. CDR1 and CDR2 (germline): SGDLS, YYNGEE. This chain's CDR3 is CASSVPTGDGNQPQHF. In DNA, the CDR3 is TGTGCCAGCAGCGTACCCACAGGAGATGGCAATCAGCCCCAGCATTTT.

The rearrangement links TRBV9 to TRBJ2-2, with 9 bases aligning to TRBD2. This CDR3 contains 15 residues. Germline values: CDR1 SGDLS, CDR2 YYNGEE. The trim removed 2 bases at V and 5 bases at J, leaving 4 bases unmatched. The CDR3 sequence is CASSVLAGVTGELFF. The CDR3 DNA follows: TGTGCCAGCAGCGTCTTAGCGGGAGTTACCGGGGAGCTGTTTTTT.